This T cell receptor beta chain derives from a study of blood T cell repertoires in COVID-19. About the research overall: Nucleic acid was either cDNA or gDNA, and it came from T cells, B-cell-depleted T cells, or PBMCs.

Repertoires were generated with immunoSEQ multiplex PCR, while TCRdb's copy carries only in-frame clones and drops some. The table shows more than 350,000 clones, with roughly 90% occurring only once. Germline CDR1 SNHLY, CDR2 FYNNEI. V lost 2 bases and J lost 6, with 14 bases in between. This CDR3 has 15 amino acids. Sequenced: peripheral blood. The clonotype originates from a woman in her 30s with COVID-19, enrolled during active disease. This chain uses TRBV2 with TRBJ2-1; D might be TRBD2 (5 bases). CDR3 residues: CASSETSGFSNEQFF. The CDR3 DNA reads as TGTGCCAGCAGTGAAACCTCGGGATTTTCCAATGAGCAGTTCTTC.